Described below is a single TCR beta chain sequence and its context. Combining a sample-barcoded 5' primer with a J-beta primer mix, a second PCR ran for roughly 6 to 11 cycles. Via MiXCR, TCRdb re-called the 5' RACE reads, giving one row per CDR3 protein. The data hold over 600,000 distinct CDR3 sequences, with approximately 60% observed a single time. The CDR3 has 16 residues. J was trimmed by 11 bases and V by 5 bases; bases with no gene match: 18. The germline V gene encodes CDR1 SGHAT and CDR2 FQDESV (reference sequence). These data are taken from a study of blood T cells in healthy people across ages.

This sequence was found in a man in his forties in good health. The source material was blood. The gene calls are TRBV11-1 and TRBJ2-5, with 9 bases aligning to TRBD2. The CDR3, as DNA: TGTGCCAGCAGCCCTGAGGGGCGGGGGGGTTACAATGAGCAGTACTTC. Protein: CASSPEGRGGYNEQYF.